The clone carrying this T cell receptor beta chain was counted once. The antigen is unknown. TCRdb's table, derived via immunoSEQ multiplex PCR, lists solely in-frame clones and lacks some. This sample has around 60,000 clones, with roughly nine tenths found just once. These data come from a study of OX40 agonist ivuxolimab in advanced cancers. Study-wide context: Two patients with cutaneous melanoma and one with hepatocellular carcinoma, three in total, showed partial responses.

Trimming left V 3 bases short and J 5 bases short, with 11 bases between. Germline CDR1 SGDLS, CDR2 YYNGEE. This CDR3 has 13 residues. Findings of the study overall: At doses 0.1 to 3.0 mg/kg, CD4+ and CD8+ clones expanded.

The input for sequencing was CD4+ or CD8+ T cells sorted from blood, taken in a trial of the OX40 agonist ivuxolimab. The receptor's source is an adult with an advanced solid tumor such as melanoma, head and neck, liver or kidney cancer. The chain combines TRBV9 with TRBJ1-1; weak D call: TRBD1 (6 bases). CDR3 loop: CASSETGRTEAFF. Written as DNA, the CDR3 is TGTGCCAGCAGCGAAACAGGGAGGACTGAAGCTTTCTTT. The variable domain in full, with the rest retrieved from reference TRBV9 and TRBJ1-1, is DSGVTQTPKHLITATGQRVTLRCSPRSGDLSVYWYQQSLDQGLQFLIQYYNGEERAKGNILERFSAQQFPDLHSELNLSSLELGDSALYFCASSETGRTEAFFGQGTRLTVV.